This passage covers 9 T cell receptor beta chains from one sample sequenced in a study of cytomegalovirus exposure and HLA in healthy donors. Both 60 Vbeta primers and 13 Jbeta primers went into the PCR. The data were produced by immunoSEQ multiplex PCR, yet TCRdb's version contains in-frame clones alone and is incomplete. The sample holds about 70,000 clones; about two thirds are singletons and the top ten take about 17%. Sequences were obtained from PBMCs. The receptor set was obtained from a man aged 40-55 years in good health and CMV-seropositive.

This clone was seen a few times. The rearrangement joins TRBV10-3 to TRBJ2-3; TRBD1 agrees at 8 bases. The V and J ends lost 5 bases and 2 bases, in that order; junction bases with no gene match: 6. CDR1 ENHRY and CDR2 SYGVKD come from the germline V gene. The CDR3 sequence is 15 residues long. The CDR3 DNA sequence: TGTGCCATCAGTCCATCGGGACAGGACACAGATACGCAGTATTTT. Its protein is CAISPSGQDTDTQYF.

The gene calls are TRBV5-1 and TRBJ2-1; 8 nucleotides match TRBD1. CDR1 is SGHRS and CDR2 is YFSETQ in the germline V gene. Trimming took 4 bases from V and 6 from J; bases not matched to a gene: 6. The CDR3 sequence is 14 residues long. CDR3: CASSVGQGVNEQFF. As DNA, the CDR3 is TGCGCCAGCAGCGTCGGACAGGGAGTCAATGAGCAGTTCTTC.

This sequence joins TRBV10-3 and TRBJ2-5; 11 bases match TRBD2. Trimming took 4 bases from V and 5 from J; bases not matched to a gene: 15. The CDR3 has 18 residues. Germline CDR1 ENHRY, CDR2 SYGVKD. The chain's CDR3 is CAISGSGTSGWSGETQYF. The DNA of the CDR3 is TGTGCCATCAGTGGATCCGGGACTAGCGGTTGGAGCGGGGAGACCCAGTACTTC.

This rearrangement joins TRBV5-1 to TRBJ2-2; tentative D call: TRBD2 (6 bases). The CDR3 contains 16 residues. Trimming removed 0 bases at V and 0 bases at J, with 9 bases between. Per the germline V gene, CDR1 is SGHRS and CDR2 is YFSETQ. The CDR3 nucleotides are TGCGCCAGCAGCTTGGGGACTAAATCGAACACCGGGGAGCTGTTTTTT. Its translation: CASSLGTKSNTGELFF.

This rearrangement joins TRBV7-8 to TRBJ2-7, with TRBD1 matching over 8 bases. Germline trimming cut 2 bases from V and 2 bases from J; bases unmatched to any gene: 5. Germline V gene data show CDR1 as SGHVS and CDR2 as FQNEAQ. This CDR3 has 15 amino acids. The CDR3 sequence is CASSLTGTGPYEQYF. CDR3 DNA: TGTGCCAGCAGCTTAACCGGGACAGGACCCTACGAGCAGTACTTC.

V gene TRBV27 combines with J gene TRBJ2-3, with D possibly TRBD2 on 6 matching bases. V was pared by 7 bases and J by 6 bases, with 11 bases between. Looked up from germline, CDR1 is MNHEY and CDR2 is SMNVEV (reference sequence). This CDR3 region has 12 residues. The CDR3 region has the DNA TGTGCCAGCATGGAGCGGGCGGATACGCAGTATTTT. Translation gives CASMERADTQYF.

The CDR3 DNA reads as TGTGCCAGCACCGAAGGGGTCTCAGGGTACGAGCAGTACTTC. It specifies CASTEGVSGYEQYF. The chain carries TRBV2 and TRBJ2-5; D is perhaps TRBD1 (5 bases). TRBJ2-7 matches the DNA end more closely, so the J call is doubtful. Germline-derived CDR1 and CDR2 are SNHLY and FYNNEI. The CDR3 sequence is 14 residues long.

The V call is TRBV5-1, the J call TRBJ2-7, with 7 bases aligning to TRBD1. The junction had 17 bases not matched to a gene; V was cut back by 6 bases and J by 2 bases. Germline CDR1 and CDR2: SGHRS and YFSETQ. The CDR3 has 17 residues. The CDR3 protein is CASTFGPDDRDPYEQYF. In DNA form, the CDR3 reads TGCGCCAGCACCTTTGGTCCCGATGACAGGGATCCCTACGAGCAGTACTTC.

V gene TRBV7-2 combines with J gene TRBJ2-3, with TRBD2 matching over 8 bases. The ends lost 5 bases at V and 8 bases at J; junction bases unmatched: 3. CDR3 length: 12 residues. Germline V CDR1 and CDR2: SGHTA, FQGNSA. The chain's CDR3 is CASSRGGSTQYF. DNA of the CDR3: TGTGCCAGCAGCCGCGGGGGGTCTACGCAGTATTTT.